This T cell receptor beta chain originates from a study of control samples from healthy donors and cancer patients. Per germline, CDR1 SGHDT and CDR2 YYEEEE. The CDR3 sequence is 13 residues long. V was pared by 1 base and J by 0 bases, with 4 bases between. Method: immunoSEQ multiplex PCR; TCRdb's copy keeps in-frame clones and lacks some. The repertoire has 400,000 to 450,000 clones, approximately 92% of them found once; the top ten carry 5.5% to 7.5%. This clonotype was obtained from a man between 40 and 49 years old with head and neck cancer. The sample taken for sequencing was PBMCs. The chain recombines TRBV5-6 with TRBJ1-1; no firm D call. CDR3 loop: CASSLWMNTEAFF. The CDR3 DNA is TGTGCCAGCAGCTTGTGGATGAACACTGAAGCTTTCTTT.